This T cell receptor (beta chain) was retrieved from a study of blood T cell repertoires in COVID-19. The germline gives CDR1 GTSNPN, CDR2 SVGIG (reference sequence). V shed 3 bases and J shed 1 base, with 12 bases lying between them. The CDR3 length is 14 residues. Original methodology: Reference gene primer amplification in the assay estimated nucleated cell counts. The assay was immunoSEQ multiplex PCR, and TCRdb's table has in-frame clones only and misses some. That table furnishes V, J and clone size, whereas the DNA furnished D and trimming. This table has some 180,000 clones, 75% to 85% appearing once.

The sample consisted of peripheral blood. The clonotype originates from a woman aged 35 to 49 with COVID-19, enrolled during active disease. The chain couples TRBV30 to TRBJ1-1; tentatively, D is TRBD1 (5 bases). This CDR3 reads CAWSPHRTNTEAFF. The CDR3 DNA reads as TGTGCCTGGAGCCCTCACAGGACGAACACTGAAGCTTTCTTT.